The rows below give T cell receptor beta chains drawn from one sample of a study of CD8 T cells in ankylosing spondylitis. Each CDR3 protein gets one entry after TCRdb re-called the 5' RACE reads with MiXCR. The sample records a few hundred thousand distinct CDR3 sequences, around 20% being singletons. The material sequenced was blood, either unsorted or a sorted T cell fraction (not recorded which). Source of these receptors: a male donor with ankylosing spondylitis. Each CDR3 is given with its conserved first and last residue. Fields, in order: J gene, D gene, V gene, clone size, CDR3 DNA, CDR3 protein. D genes are given only for firm matches. A clone size is listed for some rows: how often the clone was seen (once, few, many), or a class if it is expanded.

>TRBJ1-2|-|TRBV18|few
TGTGCCAGCTCACCCCAGGGCCAAGCGCCTTATGGCTACACCTTC
CASSPQGQAPYGYTF
>TRBJ2-7|-|TRBV20-1|few
TGCAGTGCTGTGAGGACTGGAGAGGACTACGAGCAGTACTTC
CSAVRTGEDYEQYF
>TRBJ2-7|-|TRBV6-5|few
TGTGCCAGCAGTTACAGAACCACCCGTTACGAGCAGTACTTC
CASSYRTTRYEQYF
>TRBJ1-4|-|TRBV4-3|few
TGCGCCAGCAGCCAAGATGCCGGGCCCGAGGTGAAACTGTTTTTT
CASSQDAGPEVKLFF
>TRBJ1-6|TRBD1|TRBV12-3/TRBV12-4|-
TGTGCCAGCAGCTGGGACAGTCGGTATTCACCCCTCCACTTT
CASSWDSRYSPLHF
>TRBJ1-3|-|TRBV7-2|-
TGTGCCAGCAGCATCTCCGGGATTAGTGGAAACACCATATATTTT
CASSISGISGNTIYF
>TRBJ2-5|-|TRBV9|-
TGTGCCAGCAGCGTGAGACAGCAAGAGACCCAGTACTTC
CASSVRQQETQYF
>TRBJ2-7|TRBD1|TRBV7-2|-
TGTGCCAGCAGCTCCGGACAGGGTAATACCTACGAGCAGTACTTC
CASSSGQGNTYEQYF
>TRBJ2-7|-|TRBV28|-
TGTGCCAGTGGGAGTCCATCCACCTACGAGCAGTACTTC
CASGSPSTYEQYF
>TRBJ1-2|-|TRBV7-9|few
TGTGCCAGCAGCTTAGCGAGCTATGGCTACACCTTC
CASSLASYGYTF
>TRBJ1-2|-|TRBV28|-
TGTGCCAGCAGTTTAGGGACGAAGGGCTACACCTTC
CASSLGTKGYTF
>TRBJ2-5|TRBD2|TRBV5-1|-
TGCGCCAGCAGCTTCACTAGCGGGAACCTACAAGAGACCCAGTACTTC
CASSFTSGNLQETQYF
>TRBJ2-1|TRBD2|TRBV20-1|-
TGCAGTGCTCCCGGGACTAGCGGGAGTTGGGACTACAATGAGCAGTTCTTC
CSAPGTSGSWDYNEQFF
>TRBJ1-2|TRBD1|TRBV3-1|-
TGTGCCAGCAGCCAACAGGGACAGGACTATGGCTACACCTTC
CASSQQGQDYGYTF
>TRBJ1-4|-|TRBV4-1|-
TGCGCCAGCAGCGACGGGACGGATGAAAAACTGTTTTTT
CASSDGTDEKLFF
>TRBJ2-7|TRBD2|TRBV20-1|-
TGCAGTGCCACCAAGGGACTAGCGGGAGGGGAGCAGTACTTC
CSATKGLAGGEQYF
>TRBJ2-6|-|TRBV29-1|-
TGCAGCATCCGGGACACACCAGTCTCTGGGGCCAACGTCCTGACTTTC
CSIRDTPVSGANVLTF
>TRBJ2-2|-|TRBV6-1|few
TGTGCCAGCAGTCCCGGGGTTACCGGGGAGCTGTTTTTT
CASSPGVTGELFF
>TRBJ2-7|-|TRBV11-3|few
TGTGCCAGCAGCCCTTTCGAAGGCTACGAGCAGTACTTC
CASSPFEGYEQYF
>TRBJ2-5|-|TRBV20-1|few
TGCAGTGGGGTGGGCGGCGTCCAAGAGACCCAGTACTTC
CSGVGGVQETQYF
>TRBJ2-5|-|TRBV5-1|few
TGCGCCAGCAGCTTGGCCTCTAGTGGCCAAGAGACCCAGTACTTC
CASSLASSGQETQYF
>TRBJ2-1|-|TRBV6-1|-
TGTGCCAGCAGTATGGGAGATCCTAGGGATGAGCAGTTCTTC
CASSMGDPRDEQFF
>TRBJ2-5|-|TRBV4-3|few
TGCGCCAGCAGCCAAGGTGGGCCGGAAGAGACCCAGTACTTC
CASSQGGPEETQYF
>TRBJ1-2|-|TRBV28|few
TGTGCCAGCAGTTTATCGAAATTACGGAGTGGGGCCGATGGCTACACCTTC
CASSLSKLRSGADGYTF
>TRBJ2-7|TRBD2|TRBV6-5|few
TGTGCCAGCAGTTCCCCGACTAGCGGGAGTACCCACGAGCAGTACTTC
CASSSPTSGSTHEQYF
>TRBJ1-1|TRBD1|TRBV6-2/TRBV6-3|-
TGTGCCAGCAGGGTTACAGGGGATATGAACACTGAAGCTTTCTTT
CASRVTGDMNTEAFF
>TRBJ2-7|-|TRBV12-3/TRBV12-4|few
TGTGCCAGCAGTTTGTACTCGGTCTACGAGCAGTACTTC
CASSLYSVYEQYF
>TRBJ1-5|-|TRBV21-1|few
TGTGCCAGCAGCAAAATCCACCTAGAGAGTAGCAATCAGCCCCAGCATTTT
CASSKIHLESSNQPQHF
>TRBJ2-3|-|TRBV5-1|many
TGCGCCAGCAGTTTTAGGTCGGATACGCAGTATTTT
CASSFRSDTQYF
>TRBJ2-2|TRBD2|TRBV20-1|few
TGCAGTGCTAGAGATGGGGGGGTAGGGACCGGGGAGCTGTTTTTT
CSARDGGVGTGELFF
>TRBJ2-7|TRBD1|TRBV5-1|few
TGCGCCAGCAGCTTGGGGGTGGGACAGGGGACCTACGAGCAGTACTTC
CASSLGVGQGTYEQYF
>TRBJ2-7|-|TRBV5-1|-
TGCGCCAGCAGAGGGCGGACCTACGAGCAGTACTTC
CASRGRTYEQYF
>TRBJ1-1|TRBD1|TRBV28|few
TGTGCCAGCAGTTTATCACAGGGGACGGGTACTGAAGCTTTCTTT
CASSLSQGTGTEAFF
>TRBJ1-1|-|TRBV6-2/TRBV6-3|-
TGTGCCAGCAGTTACAACGTCTATCCGAGGGGCACTGAAGCTTTCTTT
CASSYNVYPRGTEAFF
>TRBJ2-7|TRBD1|TRBV12-3/TRBV12-4|few
TGTGCCAGCAGTACGACAGGGGGCTTCTACGAGCAGTACTTC
CASSTTGGFYEQYF
>TRBJ2-5|-|TRBV29-1|few
TGCAGCGTTGCAGGCCAAGAGACCCAGTACTTC
CSVAGQETQYF
>TRBJ1-5|TRBD1|TRBV7-2|many
TGTGCCAGCAGCGGACAGGGCGGTAACAATCAGCCCCAGCATTTT
CASSGQGGNNQPQHF
>TRBJ2-3|TRBD2|TRBV11-2|-
TGTGCCAGCAGCTCCCGGACTAGCGGGTCGGGCCTCACAGATACGCAGTATTTT
CASSSRTSGSGLTDTQYF
>TRBJ2-7|TRBD2|TRBV5-1|-
TGCACCAGCAGCACCGGGACTAGAGGCTACGAGCAGTACTTC
CTSSTGTRGYEQYF
>TRBJ2-1|-|TRBV11-2|-
TGTGCCAGCACGTCGTGGGGTACCTATTACAATGAGCAGTTCTTC
CASTSWGTYYNEQFF
>TRBJ1-5|-|TRBV6-2/TRBV6-3|few
TGTGCCAGCAGTCGCGGTGGGGCCCAGCATTTT
CASSRGGAQHF
>TRBJ2-1|-|TRBV18|-
TGTGCCAGCTCATCTATCCCAGGGGAGGTAGAGCAGTTCTTC
CASSSIPGEVEQFF
>TRBJ2-1|TRBD1|TRBV6-5|few
TGTGCCAGCAGTTACCCTAACAGGGGTCGTTACAATGAGCAGTTCTTC
CASSYPNRGRYNEQFF
>TRBJ1-5|-|TRBV28|-
TGTGCCAGCAGTTCGGTGGGCTATCAGCCCCAGCATTTT
CASSSVGYQPQHF
>TRBJ2-2|TRBD1|TRBV5-1|few
TGCGCCAGCAGCCCCCGGACAGGGGGATCCAGGGAGCTGTTTTTT
CASSPRTGGSRELFF
>TRBJ2-1|TRBD2|TRBV6-1|-
TGTGCCAGCACGAGTCTACTAGCGACTTACAATGAGCAGTTCTTC
CASTSLLATYNEQFF
>TRBJ2-4|-|TRBV6-6|few
TGTGCCAGCAGTTACGGCCCACGGGCGGCCTACTTC
CASSYGPRAAYF
>TRBJ2-7|-|TRBV12-3/TRBV12-4|few
TGTGCCAGCAGTCCCCAAACATCTGGGACGACGGAGCAGTACTTC
CASSPQTSGTTEQYF
>TRBJ2-2|TRBD1|TRBV7-2|-
TGTGCCAGCAACCTACAGGGGGCCAACACCGGGGAGCTGTTTTTT
CASNLQGANTGELFF
>TRBJ2-3|TRBD2|TRBV28|few
TGTGCCAGCTCTTCGCCGACTAGCGGTCTCTGGACAGATACGCAGTATTTT
CASSSPTSGLWTDTQYF
>TRBJ2-2|TRBD2|TRBV9|-
TGTGCCAGCAGGGGGACTAGCGGGAGGGGCACCGGGGAGCTGTTTTTT
CASRGTSGRGTGELFF
>TRBJ2-1|TRBD1|TRBV5-6|-
TGTGCCAGCAGCTTGGGGGACAGCGCATACAATGAGCAGTTCTTC
CASSLGDSAYNEQFF
>TRBJ1-6|-|TRBV6-5|many
TGTGCCAGCAGTTACTCGGGGGAGGACTCACCCCTCCACTTT
CASSYSGEDSPLHF
>TRBJ2-3|-|TRBV20-1|many
TGCAGTGCTAGGGGGCCCCCCACAGATACGCAGTATTTT
CSARGPPTDTQYF
>TRBJ2-3|TRBD2|TRBV5-1|few
TGCGCCAGCAGCTTGGTAGCGGGAGAGGGTAATACGCAGTATTTT
CASSLVAGEGNTQYF